The rows below give T cell receptor beta chains drawn from one sample of a study of CD8 T cells in ankylosing spondylitis. TCRdb processed the 5' RACE reads anew with MiXCR; each CDR3 protein has one entry. The sample contains 750,000 to 850,000 distinct CDR3 sequences, 12% of which appear only once. Source material: blood, either unsorted or a sorted T cell fraction (not recorded which). Receptor source: a male donor with ankylosing spondylitis. The CDR3 runs from the conserved cysteine through the conserved F or W. The D gene is left open where the match is weak. Expanded clones get a size class; other rows say once, few or many, or leave the size out.

J	size	V	D	CDR3	DNA
TRBJ2-5	NA	TRBV20-1	TRBD2	CSARGTSGSMETQYF	TGCAGTGCTAGAGGGACTAGCGGGAGTATGGAGACCCAGTACTTC
TRBJ2-5	few	TRBV12-3/TRBV12-4	NA	CASNSDRSDRVTQYF	TGTGCCAGCAACTCAGACAGGTCCGACCGGGTGACCCAGTACTTC
TRBJ2-7	NA	TRBV7-2	TRBD1	CASTLTGTVLYEQYF	TGTGCCAGCACCTTGACCGGGACAGTCCTCTACGAGCAGTACTTC
TRBJ1-6	NA	TRBV4-3	TRBD1	CASSVQAIQGGSPLHF	TGCGCCAGCAGCGTCCAAGCCATTCAGGGGGGTTCACCCCTCCACTTT
TRBJ2-2	NA	TRBV4-3	TRBD1	CASSPGGRELFF	TGCGCCAGCAGCCCAGGGGGCAGGGAGCTGTTTTTT
TRBJ2-2	many	TRBV7-2	TRBD2	CASSLFPGGGELFF	TGTGCCAGCAGCTTATTCCCGGGGGGCGGGGAGCTGTTTTTT
TRBJ1-1	many	TRBV12-3/TRBV12-4	NA	CASRWMDLMNTEAFF	TGTGCCAGCAGATGGATGGACCTCATGAACACTGAAGCTTTCTTT
TRBJ2-7	few	TRBV5-1	NA	CASSLAAGNPYEQYF	TGCGCCAGCAGCTTGGCGGCAGGGAACCCCTACGAGCAGTACTTC
TRBJ1-1	NA	TRBV9	NA	CASSPRTGTQEAFF	TGTGCCAGCAGCCCCCGGACCGGTACTCAAGAAGCTTTCTTT
TRBJ2-7	few	TRBV4-3	NA	CASSQQGISSYEQYF	TGCGCCAGCAGCCAACAGGGGATTAGCTCCTACGAGCAGTACTTC